The 11 T cell receptor beta chains reported below all come from one sample, sequenced in a study of neurological immune-mediated disorders (dated by TCRdb to about 2019). Library construction relied on 5' RACE. Sequencing instrument: Illumina HiSeq 2500. TCRdb passed the public sequencing reads through fastp at Q25 and MiXCR, retaining productive beta sequences. When rows share a CDR3 protein, they turn into one entry using the most common DNA and genes. This sample comprises around 10,000 distinct CDR3 sequences, around 21% of them detected only once. The biggest ten clones account for 40% to 60% of the sample. The specimen sequenced was CD8+ T cells from blood. The receptors here all came from a woman between 55 and 75 years old with HTLV-1-associated myelopathy (HAM/TSP).

This clonotype was seen repeatedly, ten times or more. The gene calls are TRBV6-6 and TRBJ1-3; no clear D gene. V was trimmed by 2 bases and J by 2 bases, leaving 10 bases between them. Germline V gene data show CDR1 as MNHNY and CDR2 as SVGAGI (reference sequence). This CDR3 comprises 15 residues. CDR3 protein: CASSYRKPTGNTIYF. CDR3 DNA: TGTGCCAGCAGTTACAGGAAGCCCACTGGAAACACCATATATTTT.

The chain uses TRBV30 and TRBJ2-1; D not certain. This CDR3 is 12 amino acids long. The ends were cut back, 5 bases at V and 6 bases at J, with 11 bases in the middle. Germline V gene data show CDR1 as GTSNPN and CDR2 as SVGIG (reference sequence). CDR3 region: CAWVIRTNEQFF. For the CDR3, the DNA is TGTGCCTGGGTAATTAGGACCAATGAGCAGTTCTTC. Supplemented by reference TRBV30 and TRBJ2-1, the full variable domain reads SQTIHQWPATLVQPVGSPLSLECTVEGTSNPNLYWYRQAAGRGLQLLFYSVGIGQISSEVPQNLSASRPQDRQFILSSKKLLLSDSGFYLCAWVIRTNEQFFGPGTRLTVL.

This clonotype has just a few counts. The CDR3 nucleotides are TGTGCCAGCAGCAACAGGGTTCCACGTCAAAGTCAGCCCCAGCATTTT. This encodes CASSNRVPRQSQPQHF. V gene TRBV6-1 combines with J gene TRBJ1-5, with a tentative D call TRBD1 (6 bases). V was shortened by 6 bases and J by 6 bases, with 21 bases between the two germline ends. Germline values: CDR1 MNHNS, CDR2 SASEGT. The CDR3 loop spans 16 amino acids.

Comments on this clonotype: No conserved phenylalanine or tryptophan ends this CDR3, so it is likely a read error. The chain employs TRBV14 and TRBJ2-7; D unresolved. CDR3 length: 13 amino acids. Germline-derived CDR1 and CDR2 are SGHDN and FVKESK. CDR3 sequence: CVSSQAIGPRQYL. CDR3 in DNA: TGTGTCAGCAGCCAAGCGATCGGTCCCCGGCAGTACTTA.

This clonotype was recorded at least ten times. V gene TRBV20-1 combines with J gene TRBJ2-3, with 8 bases that match TRBD2. The CDR3 contains 13 residues. CDR1 is DFQATT, CDR2 SNEGSKA, per germline (reference sequence). CDR3 DNA: TGCAGGATAAGCGGGGGTCCCCCAGATACGCAGTATTTT. This gives the protein CRISGGPPDTQYF.

This clonotype was counted many times. The genes are TRBV21-1 and TRBJ1-2. TRBV21-1 is given as a pseudogene. This CDR3 has 12 amino acids. Here the CDR3 reads CASGGDNYGYTF. The CDR3 nucleotides read TGTGCCAGCGGCGGGGATAACTATGGCTACACCTTC.

In its sample, this clonotype was seen many times. The genes are TRBV2 and TRBJ2-7; 9 bases map to TRBD1. The CDR3 is 12 amino acids. V lost 9 bases, J lost 7 bases, and 7 bases stayed unmatched. Per the germline V gene, CDR1 is SNHLY and CDR2 is FYNNEI. The DNA of the CDR3 is TGTGCCAGGGGACAGGGAATTGGTGAGCAGTACTTC. It specifies CARGQGIGEQYF.

This clonotype has at least ten counts. A much larger clone is a single base away; this may be a read error. The rearrangement joins TRBV11-2 to TRBJ1-5; D might be TRBD1 (5 bases). CDR1 SGHAT and CDR2 FQNNGV come from the germline V gene. With 0 bases removed from V and 6 bases from J, the gap between germline ends came to 12 bases. This CDR3 has 15 amino acids. For the CDR3, the DNA is TGTGCCAGCAGCTTAGAGGCAGGGACGAGTCAGCCCCAGCATTTT. Residues: CASSLEAGTSQPQHF.

This clonotype was counted at least ten times. This sequence joins TRBV7-9 and TRBJ2-1; 14 bases align to TRBD2. Trimming took 6 bases from V and 10 from J; bases not matched to a gene: 8. The CDR3 extends over 15 amino acids. Germline V gives CDR1 SEHNR, CDR2 FQNEAQ (reference sequence). CDR3 region: CASSPGLAGGEEQFF. The CDR3 nucleotides are TGTGCCAGCAGTCCTGGACTAGCGGGGGGAGAGGAGCAGTTCTTC.

This clonotype has a count of ten or more. The rearrangement uses TRBV5-1 and TRBJ2-2, with D uncertain. V dropped 2 bases and J dropped 8 bases, with 4 bases sitting between them. The length of the CDR3 is 11 residues. Germline values: CDR1 SGHRS, CDR2 YFSETQ. CDR3 amino acids: CASSFGGELFF. The CDR3 DNA reads TGCGCCAGCAGCTTCGGTGGGGAGCTGTTTTTT.

This clonotype was recorded many times. V usage is TRBV6-6 and J usage is TRBJ2-7, with a possible D match to TRBD1 (6 bases). The CDR3 loop spans 17 amino acids. Trimming left V 10 bases short and J 1 base short, with 26 bases between. Germline-derived CDR1 and CDR2 are MNHNY and SVGAGI (reference sequence). The CDR3 DNA sequence: TGTGCCACTCTCGGTTACAGGGAGAAGGGGGAATCCTACGAGCAGTACTTC. Its translation is CATLGYREKGESYEQYF.